The 4 T cell receptor beta chains given below trace back to one sample, sequenced in a study of long-term antiretroviral therapy in people with HIV. Running of the v3.0 immunoSEQ assay took place at survey level. Libraries were prepared by immunoSEQ multiplex PCR; TCRdb keeps only in-frame clonotypes and omits some of them. The data show more than 15,000 clones, with about 95% seen just once and 4.5% to 5.5% held by the top ten. Sample: unsorted PBMCs, taken just under 6.5 years after starting antiretroviral therapy. The receptor set was obtained from a woman in her 50s with HIV.

The rearrangement uses TRBV5-1 and TRBJ1-5, with D unclear. V was cut by 0 bases and J by 0 bases, with 7 bases left in between. Germline loops: CDR1 SGHRS, CDR2 YFSETQ. CDR3 size: 15 residues. DNA for the CDR3: TGCGCCAGCAGCTTGGGCGGGGATAGCAATCAGCCCCAGCATTTT. Its protein product is CASSLGGDSNQPQHF.

This clone was counted between two and nine times. This chain connects TRBV13 to TRBJ2-7, with a possible D match to TRBD2 (5 bases). Trimming shortened V by 5 bases and J by 3 bases, and 8 bases separated the two germline ends. The CDR3 extends over 12 amino acids. Germline CDR1 is PRHDT and CDR2 is FYEKMQ (reference sequence). The CDR3 sequence is CASSTGVYEQYF. The CDR3 DNA reads TGTGCCAGCAGCACCGGGGTCTACGAGCAGTACTTC.

The chain is built from TRBV15 and TRBJ2-5, with 7 bases matching TRBD1. The CDR3 has 13 amino acids. V trimming: 11 bases; J trimming: 2 bases; junction bases outside the gene matches: 8. Germline V gene lookup returns CDR1 LNHNV and CDR2 YYDKDF (reference sequence). The CDR3 loop is CAVSETGQETQYF. CDR3 sequence (DNA): TGTGCCGTCTCGGAGACAGGGCAAGAGACCCAGTACTTC.

The chain couples TRBV5-4 to TRBJ2-7, with D hard to call. The CDR3 is 12 residues long. Looked up from germline, CDR1 is SGHNT and CDR2 is YYREEE (reference sequence). V gave up 2 bases and J gave up 7 bases, with 10 bases separating them. CDR3 region: CASSFLAGEQYF. In nucleotides, the CDR3 is TGTGCCAGCAGCTTCTTGGCTGGGGAGCAGTACTTC.